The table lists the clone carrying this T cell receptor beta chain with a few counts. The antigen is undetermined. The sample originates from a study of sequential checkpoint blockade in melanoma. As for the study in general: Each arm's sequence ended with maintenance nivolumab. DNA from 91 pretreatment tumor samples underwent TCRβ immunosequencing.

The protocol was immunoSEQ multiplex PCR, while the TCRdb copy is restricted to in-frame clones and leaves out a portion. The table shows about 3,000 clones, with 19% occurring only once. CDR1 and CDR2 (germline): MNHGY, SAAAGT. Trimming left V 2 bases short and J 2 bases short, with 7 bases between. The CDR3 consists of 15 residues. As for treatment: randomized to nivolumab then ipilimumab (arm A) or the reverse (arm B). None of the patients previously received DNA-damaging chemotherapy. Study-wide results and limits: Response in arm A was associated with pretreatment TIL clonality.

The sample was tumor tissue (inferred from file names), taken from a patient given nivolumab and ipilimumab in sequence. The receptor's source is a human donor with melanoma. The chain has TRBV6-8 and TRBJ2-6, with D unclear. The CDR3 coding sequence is TGTGCCAGCAGTTACGGCGGCGCTGGGGCCAACGTCCTGACTTTC. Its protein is CASSYGGAGANVLTF.